The 16 T cell receptor beta chains in this list originate from one sample, sequenced in a study of siplizumab effects on memory and regulatory T cells. Some clones are missing from TCRdb's copy, which holds only in-frame ones; the method was immunoSEQ multiplex PCR. The data hold over 100,000 clones, with about 90% observed a single time. Source material: Tregs sorted from blood. These receptors originate from a human donor in good health.

The J gene is TRBJ2-1, the V gene TRBV25-1, with 8 positions matching TRBD2. CDR1 is MGHDK, CDR2 SYGVNS, per germline. Trimming cost V 3 bases and J 4 bases; bases outside gene matches: 5. The CDR3 totals 15 residues. The chain's CDR3 is CASSEDSGRYNEQFF. CDR3 sequence (DNA): TGTGCCAGCAGTGAGGACAGCGGGAGATACAATGAGCAGTTCTTC. The variable domain in full, completed from reference TRBV25-1 and TRBJ2-1, reads EADIYQTPRYLVIGTGKKITLECSQTMGHDKMYWYQQDPGMELHLIHYSYGVNSTEKGDLSSESTVSRIRTEHFPLTLESARPSHTSQYLCASSEDSGRYNEQFFGPGTRLTVL.

In DNA form, the CDR3 reads TGTGCCAGCAGCCCAACAGGGGCTCGCTACGAGCAGTACTTC. As protein: CASSPTGARYEQYF. V usage is TRBV2 and J usage is TRBJ2-7; the match to TRBD1 covers 7 bases. V was pared by 6 bases and J by 3 bases, with 8 bases of the junction left unmatched. The CDR3 is 14 amino acids. CDR1 and CDR2 (germline): SNHLY, FYNNEI.

The V and J genes are TRBV19 and TRBJ1-1; no reliable D call. This CDR3 has 19 amino acids. CDR1 and CDR2 (germline): LNHDA, SQIVND (reference sequence). With 3 bases removed from V and 2 bases from J, the gap between germline ends came to 25 bases. The CDR3 DNA follows: TGTGCCAGTAGTATCTTGTACGGCCTCGGGCGCCGCTCAAACACTGAAGCTTTCTTT. Residues: CASSILYGLGRRSNTEAFF.

The rearrangement links TRBV10-2 to TRBJ1-1, with TRBD1 as a possible D gene (5 bases). V lost 11 bases and J lost 3, with 25 bases in between. This CDR3 is built from 16 residues. Germline assignment: CDR1 WSHSY and CDR2 SAAADI. DNA for the CDR3: TGCGCCTCATTCGGAGAATGGGGGGGGAAGTACACTGAAGCTTTCTTT. Residues: CASFGEWGGKYTEAFF.

This chain connects TRBV6-5 to TRBJ2-3, with unresolved D. Germline CDR1 is MNHEY and CDR2 is SVGAGI. With 5 bases removed from V and 6 bases from J, the gap between germline ends came to 15 bases. CDR3 length equals 14 residues. The CDR3 region has the DNA TGTGCCAGCAGTATACTCCAGGATACCGATACGCAGTATTTT. The encoded protein is CASSILQDTDTQYF.

This chain uses TRBV25-1 with TRBJ2-5; 8 bases agree with TRBD2. Germline values: CDR1 MGHDK, CDR2 SYGVNS. There are 14 residues in the CDR3. V was pared by 3 bases and J by 6 bases, with 6 bases of the junction left unmatched. CDR3 residues: CASSEGLVGQTQYF. The CDR3 nucleotides are TGTGCCAGCAGTGAGGGACTAGTAGGTCAGACCCAGTACTTC.

The chain combines TRBV6-1 with TRBJ1-6; no clear D gene. Germline V gene data show CDR1 as MNHNS and CDR2 as SASEGT. The CDR3 length is 16 residues. V gave up 2 bases and J gave up 0 bases, with 8 bases separating them. CDR3 residues: CASSERRSSYNSPLHF. The CDR3 DNA sequence: TGTGCCAGCAGTGAAAGGAGAAGCTCCTATAATTCACCCCTCCACTTT.

The V call is TRBV11-2, the J call TRBJ1-3; D call uncertain. The CDR3 is made up of 13 amino acids. Deletions cut 7 bases from V and 4 bases from J, with 11 bases between. CDR1 SGHAT and CDR2 FQNNGV come from the germline V gene. In DNA form, the CDR3 reads TGTGCCAGCACTGCTTTCTCCGGAAACACCATATATTTT. Translation gives CASTAFSGNTIYF.

The chain recombines TRBV6-4 with TRBJ1-1; 7 bases align to TRBD1. CDR3 length: 12 residues. J was trimmed by 6 bases and V by 5 bases; bases with no gene match: 3. Looked up from germline, CDR1 is MRHNA and CDR2 is SNTAGT. CDR3 amino acids: CASSSDRAEAFF. The CDR3 DNA follows: TGTGCCAGCAGTTCAGACAGGGCTGAAGCTTTCTTT.

The V call is TRBV19, the J call TRBJ2-3, with TRBD1 matching 8 bases. The V gene's germline CDR1 is LNHDA and CDR2 SQIVND (reference sequence). After removal of 3 bases from V and 6 bases from J, the junction contained 8 bases not matched to a gene. The CDR3 loop spans 15 amino acids. CDR3 protein: CASSMGGTGSDTQYF. Here the CDR3 DNA reads TGTGCCAGTAGTATGGGTGGGACAGGATCCGATACGCAGTATTTT.

This chain links TRBV9 with TRBJ1-3, with D uncertain. V was trimmed by 1 base and J by 0 bases, leaving 8 bases between them. The CDR3 is 15 residues long. CDR1 is SGDLS and CDR2 is YYNGEE in the germline V gene. The CDR3 bases are TGTGCCAGCAGCGTAACTGATAGCTCTGGAAACACCATATATTTT. Encoded protein: CASSVTDSSGNTIYF.

J is TRBJ1-3 and V is TRBV18; D is possibly TRBD1 (6 bases). V lost 6 bases and J lost 4, with 13 bases in between. This CDR3 is built from 14 residues. Germline V gives CDR1 KGHSH, CDR2 LQKENI. In DNA, the CDR3 is TGTGCCAGCTCCCCTGCAGGGGACGGAAACACCATATATTTT. Its protein product is CASSPAGDGNTIYF.

The V and J genes are TRBV5-6 and TRBJ1-5, with 10 bases identical to TRBD1. Germline V gene data show CDR1 as SGHDT and CDR2 as YYEEEE. The CDR3 covers 15 residues. V was pared by 4 bases and J by 5 bases, with 6 bases of the junction left unmatched. The CDR3 DNA follows: TGTGCCAGCAGCAGACAGGGGGCAGGCTATCAGCCCCAGCATTTT. Its translation is CASSRQGAGYQPQHF.

The rearrangement uses TRBV14 and TRBJ2-2; TRBD1 matches at 7 bases. With 2 bases clipped from V and 3 bases from J, the junction kept 6 bases outside the gene matches. CDR1 is SGHDN, CDR2 FVKESK, per germline. The CDR3 has 16 amino acids. CDR3 in amino acids: CASSQHQGVYTGELFF. For the CDR3, the DNA is TGTGCCAGCAGCCAACATCAGGGGGTGTACACCGGGGAGCTGTTTTTT.

This sequence joins TRBV28 and TRBJ1-4; 7 bases line up with TRBD1. Germline lookup yields CDR1 MDHEN and CDR2 SYDVKM. The trim removed 5 bases at V and 8 bases at J, leaving 11 bases unmatched. The CDR3 is 15 residues long. The CDR3 DNA reads TGTGCCAGCAGTCAGTTCGGGACAGCAGGAGAAAAACTGTTTTTT. Residues: CASSQFGTAGEKLFF.

CDR3 amino acids: CASSGQGINNEQFF. CDR3 DNA: TGTGCCAGCAGTGGACAGGGGATTAACAATGAGCAGTTCTTC. The chain has TRBV6-1 and TRBJ2-1; 8 bases line up with TRBD1. Germline loops: CDR1 MNHNS, CDR2 SASEGT. The ends lost 4 bases at V and 5 bases at J; junction bases unmatched: 4. The CDR3 consists of 14 residues.